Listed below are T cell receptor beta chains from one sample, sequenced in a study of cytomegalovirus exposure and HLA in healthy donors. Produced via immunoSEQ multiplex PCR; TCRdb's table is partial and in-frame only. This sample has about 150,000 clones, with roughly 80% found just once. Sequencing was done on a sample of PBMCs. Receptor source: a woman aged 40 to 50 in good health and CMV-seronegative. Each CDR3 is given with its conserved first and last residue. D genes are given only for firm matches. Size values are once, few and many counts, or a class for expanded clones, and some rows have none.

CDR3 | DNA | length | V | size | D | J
CASSFSSGTFNEQFF | TGTGCCAGCAGCTTTAGTAGCGGGACTTTCAATGAGCAGTTCTTC | 15 | TRBV13 | . | TRBD2 | TRBJ2-1
CASSEEGGKAFF | TGTGCCAGCAGTGAAGAAGGGGGCAAAGCTTTCTTT | 12 | TRBV6-1 | . | TRBD1 | TRBJ1-1
CASWTSGGKETQYF | TGTGCCAGCTGGACTAGCGGGGGGAAAGAGACCCAGTACTTC | 14 | TRBV28 | . | TRBD2 | TRBJ2-5
CASSYRMNTEAFF | TGCGCCAGCAGTTACAGGATGAACACTGAAGCTTTCTTT | 13 | TRBV4-1 | . | . | TRBJ1-1
CASSFITSGINIQYF | TGTGCCAGCAGCTTCATAACTAGCGGGATAAACATTCAGTACTTC | 15 | TRBV7-9 | . | TRBD2 | TRBJ2-4
CASSYSNGQPQHF | TGTGCCAGCAGTTACTCGAACGGTCAGCCCCAGCATTTT | 13 | TRBV6-6 | . | . | TRBJ1-5
CASIRTGFETQYF | TGTGCCAGCATAAGAACAGGCTTCGAGACCCAGTACTTC | 13 | TRBV6-1 | . | . | TRBJ2-5
CASSVGEGPPPYEQYF | TGTGCCAGCAGCGTAGGAGAGGGCCCACCACCTTACGAGCAGTACTTC | 16 | TRBV9 | . | . | TRBJ2-7
CASSLRQGSYEQYF | TGTGCCAGCAGCTTGCGACAGGGATCCTACGAGCAGTACTTC | 14 | TRBV5-8 | . | TRBD1 | TRBJ2-7
CASRGPGQGQPQHF | TGTGCCAGTCGCGGACCGGGACAGGGTCAGCCCCAGCATTTT | 14 | TRBV19 | once | TRBD1 | TRBJ1-5
CASSGGVRGGETQYF | TGTGCCAGCAGCGGGGGGGTTAGGGGCGGGGAGACCCAGTACTTC | 15 | TRBV9 | . | . | TRBJ2-5
CASSPDRGEAFF | TGTGCCAGCTCACCAGACAGGGGTGAAGCTTTCTTT | 12 | TRBV18 | . | TRBD1 | TRBJ1-1
CASSYGGDYGYTF | TGTGCCAGCAGTTATGGGGGGGACTATGGCTACACCTTC | 13 | TRBV28 | . | . | TRBJ1-2
CASSIRDTNQPQHF | TGTGCCAGTAGTATCCGGGACACCAATCAGCCCCAGCATTTT | 14 | TRBV19 | . | . | TRBJ1-5